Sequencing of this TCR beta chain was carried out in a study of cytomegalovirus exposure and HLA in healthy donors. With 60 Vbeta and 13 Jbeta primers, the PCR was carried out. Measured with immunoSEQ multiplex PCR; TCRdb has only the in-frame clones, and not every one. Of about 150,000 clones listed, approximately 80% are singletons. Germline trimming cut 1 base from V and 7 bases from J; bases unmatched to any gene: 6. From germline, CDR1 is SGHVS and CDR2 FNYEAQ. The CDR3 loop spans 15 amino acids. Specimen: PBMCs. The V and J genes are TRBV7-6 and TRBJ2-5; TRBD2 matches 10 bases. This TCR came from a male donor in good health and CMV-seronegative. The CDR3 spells CASSLGASGGRTQYF. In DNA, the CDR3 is TGTGCCAGCAGCTTAGGGGCTAGCGGGGGTCGGACCCAGTACTTC.